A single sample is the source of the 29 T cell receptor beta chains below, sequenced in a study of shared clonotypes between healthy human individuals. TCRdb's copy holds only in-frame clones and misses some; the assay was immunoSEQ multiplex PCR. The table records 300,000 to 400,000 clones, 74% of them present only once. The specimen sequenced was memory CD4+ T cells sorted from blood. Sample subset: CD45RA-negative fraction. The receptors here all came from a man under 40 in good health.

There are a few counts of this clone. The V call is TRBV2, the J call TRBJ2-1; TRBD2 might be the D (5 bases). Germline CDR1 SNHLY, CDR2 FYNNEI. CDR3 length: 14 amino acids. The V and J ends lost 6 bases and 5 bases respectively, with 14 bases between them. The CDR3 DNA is TGTGCCAGCAGGTGGGAGCAGCTTAACAATGAGCAGTTCTTC. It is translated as CASRWEQLNNEQFF.

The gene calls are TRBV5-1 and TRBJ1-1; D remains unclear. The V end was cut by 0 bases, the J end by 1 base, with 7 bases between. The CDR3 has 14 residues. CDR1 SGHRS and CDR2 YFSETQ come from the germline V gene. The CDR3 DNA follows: TGCGCCAGCAGCTTGGCCCCGCCGAACACTGAAGCTTTCTTT. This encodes CASSLAPPNTEAFF.

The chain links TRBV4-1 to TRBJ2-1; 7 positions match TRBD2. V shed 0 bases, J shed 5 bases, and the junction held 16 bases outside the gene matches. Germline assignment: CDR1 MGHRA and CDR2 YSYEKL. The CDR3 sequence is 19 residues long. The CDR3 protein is CASSQDTGGRAQIHNEQFF. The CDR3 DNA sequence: TGCGCCAGCAGCCAAGATACGGGTGGGAGGGCCCAAATACACAATGAGCAGTTCTTC.

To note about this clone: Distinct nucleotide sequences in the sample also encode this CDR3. The CDR3 loop is CASSLVVLAGPPGVYEQYF. In DNA form, the CDR3 reads TGTGCCAGCAGTCTAGTAGTACTAGCGGGACCGCCGGGGGTCTACGAGCAGTACTTC. The chain links TRBV27 to TRBJ2-7, with TRBD2 matching over 10 bases. The junction had 19 bases not matched to a gene; V was cut back by 5 bases and J by 3 bases. The CDR3 has 19 amino acids. Germline lookup yields CDR1 MNHEY and CDR2 SMNVEV (reference sequence).

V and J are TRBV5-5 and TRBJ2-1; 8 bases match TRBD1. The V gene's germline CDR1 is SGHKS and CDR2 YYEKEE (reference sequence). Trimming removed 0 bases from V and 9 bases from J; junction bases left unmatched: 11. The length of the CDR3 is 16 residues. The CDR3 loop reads CASSLGTGWANVEQFF. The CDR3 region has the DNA TGTGCCAGCAGCTTGGGGACAGGGTGGGCTAACGTTGAGCAGTTCTTC.

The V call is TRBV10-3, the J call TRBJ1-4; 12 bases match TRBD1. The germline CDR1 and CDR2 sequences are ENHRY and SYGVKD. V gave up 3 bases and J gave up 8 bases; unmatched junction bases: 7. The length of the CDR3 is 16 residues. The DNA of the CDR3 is TGTGCCATCAGTGAAGACCCCGGGACAGGGGGCGAAAAACTGTTTTTT. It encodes CAISEDPGTGGEKLFF.

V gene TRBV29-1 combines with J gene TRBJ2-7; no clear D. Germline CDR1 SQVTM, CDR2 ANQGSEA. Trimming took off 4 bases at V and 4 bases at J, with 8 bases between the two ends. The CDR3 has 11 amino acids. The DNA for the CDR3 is TGCAGCGTTGGGGGTCCGTACGAGCAGTACTTC. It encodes CSVGGPYEQYF.

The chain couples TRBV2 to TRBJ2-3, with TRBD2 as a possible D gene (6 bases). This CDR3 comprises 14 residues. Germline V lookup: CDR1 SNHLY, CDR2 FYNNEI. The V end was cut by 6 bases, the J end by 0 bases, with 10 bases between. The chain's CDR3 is CASRTSGSTDTQYF. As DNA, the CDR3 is TGTGCCAGCAGGACAAGCGGGAGCACAGATACGCAGTATTTT.

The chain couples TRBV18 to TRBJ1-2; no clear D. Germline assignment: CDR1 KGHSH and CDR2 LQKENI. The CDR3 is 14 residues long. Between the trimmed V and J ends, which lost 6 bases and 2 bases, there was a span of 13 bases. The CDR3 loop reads CASSVSPSNYGYTF. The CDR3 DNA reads TGTGCCAGCTCCGTTAGTCCCTCAAACTATGGCTACACCTTC.

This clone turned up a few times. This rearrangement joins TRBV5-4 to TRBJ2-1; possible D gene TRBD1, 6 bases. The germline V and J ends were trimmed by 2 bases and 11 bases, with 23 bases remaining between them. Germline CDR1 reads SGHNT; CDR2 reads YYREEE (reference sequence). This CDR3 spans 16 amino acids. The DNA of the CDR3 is TGTGCCAGCAGCTTCCCGGAACGTTGGGGGCGGGCTAAGCAGTTCTTC. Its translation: CASSFPERWGRAKQFF.

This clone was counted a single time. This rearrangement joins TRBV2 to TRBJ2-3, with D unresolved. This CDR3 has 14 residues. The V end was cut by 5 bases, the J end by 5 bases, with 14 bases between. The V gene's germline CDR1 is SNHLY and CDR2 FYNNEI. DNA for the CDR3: TGTGCCAGCAGTCGGAGCGTGCGTCGAGATACGCAGTATTTT. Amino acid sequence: CASSRSVRRDTQYF. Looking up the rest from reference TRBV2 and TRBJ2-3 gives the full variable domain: EPEVTQTPSHQVTQMGQEVILRCVPISNHLYFYWYRQILGQKVEFLVSFYNNEISEKSEIFDDQFSVERPDGSNFTLKIRSTKLEDSAMYFCASSRSVRRDTQYFGPGTRLTVL.

In DNA form, the CDR3 reads TGCGCCAGCAGCCAAAAGCCCCTTAGCGGGAGGATACCAGATACGCAGTATTTT. Translating it yields CASSQKPLSGRIPDTQYF. The chain combines TRBV4-1 with TRBJ2-3, with 10 bases lining up with TRBD2. This CDR3 is 18 amino acids long. J lost 4 bases, V lost 2 bases, and 12 bases had no gene match. The germline V gene encodes CDR1 MGHRA and CDR2 YSYEKL.

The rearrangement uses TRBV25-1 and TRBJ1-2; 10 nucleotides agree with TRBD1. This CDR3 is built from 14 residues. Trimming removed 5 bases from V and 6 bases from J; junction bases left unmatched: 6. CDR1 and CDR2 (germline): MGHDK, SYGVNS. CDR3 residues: CASSKTGGAHGYTF. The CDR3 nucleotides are TGTGCCAGCAGTAAGACAGGGGGCGCGCATGGCTACACCTTC.

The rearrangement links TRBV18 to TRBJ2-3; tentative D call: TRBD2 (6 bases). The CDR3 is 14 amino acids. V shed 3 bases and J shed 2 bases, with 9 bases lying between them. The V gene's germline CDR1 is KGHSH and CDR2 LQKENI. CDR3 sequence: CASSPEGNTDTQYF. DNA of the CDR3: TGTGCCAGCTCACCGGAGGGAAACACAGATACGCAGTATTTT.

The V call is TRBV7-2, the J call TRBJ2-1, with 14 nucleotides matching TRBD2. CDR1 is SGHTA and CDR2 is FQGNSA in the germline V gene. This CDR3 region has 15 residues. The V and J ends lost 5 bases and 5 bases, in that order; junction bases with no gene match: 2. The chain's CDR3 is CASSMGLAGDNEQFF. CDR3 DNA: TGTGCCAGCAGCATGGGACTAGCGGGAGACAATGAGCAGTTCTTC. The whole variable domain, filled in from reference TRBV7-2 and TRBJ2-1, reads GAGVSQSPSNKVTEKGKDVELRCDPISGHTALYWYRQSLGQGLEFLIYFQGNSAPDKSGLPSDRFSAERTGGSVSTLTIQRTQQEDSAVYLCASSMGLAGDNEQFFGPGTRLTVL.

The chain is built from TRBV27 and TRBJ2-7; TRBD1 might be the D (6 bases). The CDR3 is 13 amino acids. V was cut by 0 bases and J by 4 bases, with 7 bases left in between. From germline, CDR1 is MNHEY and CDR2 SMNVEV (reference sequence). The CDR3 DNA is TGTGCCAGCAGTTTATCCGGACAGTACGAGCAGTACTTC. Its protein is CASSLSGQYEQYF.

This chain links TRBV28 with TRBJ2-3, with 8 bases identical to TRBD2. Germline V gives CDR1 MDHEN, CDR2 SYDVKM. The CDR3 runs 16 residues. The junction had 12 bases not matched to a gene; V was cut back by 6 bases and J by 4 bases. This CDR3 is CASSPGGIRGADTQYF. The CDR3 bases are TGTGCCAGCAGCCCGGGAGGGATTCGGGGGGCAGATACGCAGTATTTT.

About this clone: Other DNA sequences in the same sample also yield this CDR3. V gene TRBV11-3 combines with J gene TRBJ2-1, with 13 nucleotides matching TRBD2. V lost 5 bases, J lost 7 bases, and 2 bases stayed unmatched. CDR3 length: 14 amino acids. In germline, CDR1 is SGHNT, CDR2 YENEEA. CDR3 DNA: TGTGCCAGCAGCCGGACTAGCGGGAGTAATGAGCAGTTCTTC. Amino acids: CASSRTSGSNEQFF.

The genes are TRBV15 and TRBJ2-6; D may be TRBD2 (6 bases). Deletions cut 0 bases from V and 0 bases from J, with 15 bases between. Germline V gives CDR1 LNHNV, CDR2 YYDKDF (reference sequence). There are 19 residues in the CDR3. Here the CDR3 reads CATSRDYGTGISGANVLTF. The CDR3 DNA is TGTGCCACCAGCAGAGATTATGGGACTGGCATCTCTGGGGCCAACGTCCTGACTTTC.

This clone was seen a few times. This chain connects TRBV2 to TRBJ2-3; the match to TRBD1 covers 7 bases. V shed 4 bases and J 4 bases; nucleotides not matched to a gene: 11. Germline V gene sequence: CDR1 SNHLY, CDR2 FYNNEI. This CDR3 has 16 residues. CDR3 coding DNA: TGTGCCAGCAGTGTTAGGGGGCGCGAAAGCGCAGATACGCAGTATTTT. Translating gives CASSVRGRESADTQYF.

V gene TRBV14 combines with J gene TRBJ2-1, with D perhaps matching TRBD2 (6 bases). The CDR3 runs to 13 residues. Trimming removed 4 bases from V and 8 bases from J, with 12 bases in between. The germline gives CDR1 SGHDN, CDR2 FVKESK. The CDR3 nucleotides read TGTGCCAGCAGCCGGGACTCGGTGTATGAGCAGTTCTTC. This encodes CASSRDSVYEQFF.

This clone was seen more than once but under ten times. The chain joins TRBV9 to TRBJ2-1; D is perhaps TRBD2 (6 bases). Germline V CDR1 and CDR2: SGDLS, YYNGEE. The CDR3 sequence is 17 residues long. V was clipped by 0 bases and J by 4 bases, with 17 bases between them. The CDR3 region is CASSVDPPAGIYNEQFF. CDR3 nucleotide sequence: TGTGCCAGCAGCGTAGACCCCCCGGCGGGAATATACAATGAGCAGTTCTTC.

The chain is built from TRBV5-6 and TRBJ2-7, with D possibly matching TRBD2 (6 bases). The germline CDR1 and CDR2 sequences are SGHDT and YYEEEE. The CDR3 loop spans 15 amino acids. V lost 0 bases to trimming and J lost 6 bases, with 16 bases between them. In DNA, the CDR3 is TGTGCCAGCAGCTTGGTGACTGGGAGGATCTCCGAGCAGTACTTC. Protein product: CASSLVTGRISEQYF.

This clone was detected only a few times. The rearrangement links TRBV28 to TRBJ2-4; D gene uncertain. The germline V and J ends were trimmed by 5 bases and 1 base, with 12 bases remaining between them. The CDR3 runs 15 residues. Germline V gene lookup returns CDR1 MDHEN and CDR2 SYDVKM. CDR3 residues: CASSLMKRAKNIQYF. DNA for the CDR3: TGTGCCAGCAGTCTGATGAAGAGGGCCAAAAACATTCAGTACTTC.

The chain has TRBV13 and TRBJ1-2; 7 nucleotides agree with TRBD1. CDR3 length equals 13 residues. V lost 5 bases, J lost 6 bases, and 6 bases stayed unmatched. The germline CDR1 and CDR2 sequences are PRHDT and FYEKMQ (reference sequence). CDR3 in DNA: TGTGCCAGCAGCCACAGGGGCGCACATGGCTACACCTTC. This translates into CASSHRGAHGYTF.

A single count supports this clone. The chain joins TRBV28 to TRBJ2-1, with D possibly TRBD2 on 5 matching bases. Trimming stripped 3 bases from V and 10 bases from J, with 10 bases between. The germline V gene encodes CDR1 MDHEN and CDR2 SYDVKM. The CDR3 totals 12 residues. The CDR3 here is CASSLMDWEQFF. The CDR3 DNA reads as TGTGCCAGCAGTTTGATGGACTGGGAGCAGTTCTTC.

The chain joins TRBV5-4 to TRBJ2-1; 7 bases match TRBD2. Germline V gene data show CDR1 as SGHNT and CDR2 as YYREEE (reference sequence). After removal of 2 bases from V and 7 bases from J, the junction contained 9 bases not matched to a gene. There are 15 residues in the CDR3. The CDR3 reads CASSLRTGGGNEQFF. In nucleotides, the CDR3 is TGTGCCAGCAGCTTACGGACGGGAGGTGGGAATGAGCAGTTCTTC.

The CDR3 region has the DNA TGTGCCAGCAGTTCGAGGACGTCAATGGAGACCCAGTACTTC. Amino acids: CASSSRTSMETQYF. The J gene is TRBJ2-5, the V gene TRBV27; D ambiguous. Per the germline V gene, CDR1 is MNHEY and CDR2 is SMNVEV (reference sequence). Trimming removed 4 bases at V and 5 bases at J, with 14 bases between. The CDR3 has 14 amino acids.

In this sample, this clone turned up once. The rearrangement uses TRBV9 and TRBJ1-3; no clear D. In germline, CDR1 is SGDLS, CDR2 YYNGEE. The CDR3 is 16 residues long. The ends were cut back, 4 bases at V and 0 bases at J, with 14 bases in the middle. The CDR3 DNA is TGTGCCAGCAGCTATACGGCCGGCGGCTCTGGAAACACCATATATTTT. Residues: CASSYTAGGSGNTIYF.